The T cell receptor (beta chain) under discussion was sequenced for a study of control samples from healthy donors and cancer patients. Sequencing was performed with immunoSEQ multiplex PCR; in TCRdb, only in-frame clones are kept and a portion is missing. Here the sample spans over 150,000 clones, more than 90% being singletons. The V end lost 4 bases, the J end lost 1 base, and 8 bases lay between the germline ends. CDR1 is LGHDT, CDR2 YNNKEL, per germline (reference sequence). CDR3 length: 13 residues. The chain links TRBV3-1 (or the pseudogene TRBV3-2) to TRBJ2-7, with D uncertain. The origin of this receptor is a man aged 25-40 years in good health. What was sequenced was blood. The CDR3 spells CASSPSTSYEQYF. The CDR3 DNA reads TGTGCCAGCAGCCCGAGCACATCCTACGAGCAGTACTTC.